This T cell receptor (beta chain) is from a study of T cells in Graves' hyperthyroidism and ophthalmopathy. Per the germline V gene, CDR1 is MNHEY and CDR2 is SMNVEV (reference sequence). The CDR3 extends over 15 amino acids. Trimming left V 5 bases short and J 7 bases short, with 17 bases between. RNA transcripts provided the source from which TCR beta CDR3 regions were amplified. HTBI primers were employed in a first-round RT-PCR of the TCR CDR3. TCRdb passed the multiplex PCR reads through MiXCR, listing each CDR3 protein once. Among 650,000 to 700,000 distinct CDR3 sequences listed, roughly 17% were seen once. Whole-study findings and limits: The majority of expanded thyroid clonotypes above 0.001 also appeared in blood. A model using 13 V-J features told ophthalmopathy apart from stable hyperthyroidism.

To note about this clonotype: The antigen is undetermined.

It was uncontrolled infection, other autoimmune disease, pregnancy or lactation that excluded patients. An approximately 10 ml volume of fresh peripheral blood provided the PBMCs. Sequencing was carried out using blood. The gene calls are TRBV27 and TRBJ2-2; tentative D call: TRBD1 (6 bases). The sequence was collected from a man aged 50-59 years with Graves' hyperthyroidism. The CDR3 loop reads CASSPLGGDHGELFF. The CDR3 nucleotides read TGTGCCAGCAGTCCTCTAGGGGGAGATCACGGGGAGCTGTTTTTT.